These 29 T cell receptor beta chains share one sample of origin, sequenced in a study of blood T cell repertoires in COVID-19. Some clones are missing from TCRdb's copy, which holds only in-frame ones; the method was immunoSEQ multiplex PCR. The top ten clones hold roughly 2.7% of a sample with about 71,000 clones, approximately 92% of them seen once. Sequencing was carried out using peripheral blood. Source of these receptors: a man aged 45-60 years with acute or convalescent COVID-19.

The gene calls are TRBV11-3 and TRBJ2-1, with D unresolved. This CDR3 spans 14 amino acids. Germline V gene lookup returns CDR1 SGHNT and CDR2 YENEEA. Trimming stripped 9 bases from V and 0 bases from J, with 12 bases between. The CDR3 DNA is TGTGCCAGTTCCGCCGGTTACTCCTACAATGAGCAGTTCTTC. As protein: CASSAGYSYNEQFF.

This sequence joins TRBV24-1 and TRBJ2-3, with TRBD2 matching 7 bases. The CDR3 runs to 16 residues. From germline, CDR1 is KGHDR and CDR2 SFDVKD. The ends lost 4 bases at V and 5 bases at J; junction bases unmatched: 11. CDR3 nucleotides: TGTGCCACCAGTGAACCCGTGGGCGGGAGACTAGATACGCAGTATTTT. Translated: CATSEPVGGRLDTQYF.

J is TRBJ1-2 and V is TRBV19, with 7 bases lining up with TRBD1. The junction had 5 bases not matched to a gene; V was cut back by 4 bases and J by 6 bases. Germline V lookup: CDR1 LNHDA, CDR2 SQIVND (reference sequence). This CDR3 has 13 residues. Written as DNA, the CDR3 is TGTGCCAGTAGTAACGACAGGGAGCATGGCTACACCTTC. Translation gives CASSNDREHGYTF.

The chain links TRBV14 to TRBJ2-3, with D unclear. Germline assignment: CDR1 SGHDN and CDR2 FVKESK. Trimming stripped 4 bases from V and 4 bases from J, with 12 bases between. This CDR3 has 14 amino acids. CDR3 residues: CASSRQVSADTQYF. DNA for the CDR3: TGTGCCAGCAGCCGTCAGGTTTCTGCAGATACGCAGTATTTT.

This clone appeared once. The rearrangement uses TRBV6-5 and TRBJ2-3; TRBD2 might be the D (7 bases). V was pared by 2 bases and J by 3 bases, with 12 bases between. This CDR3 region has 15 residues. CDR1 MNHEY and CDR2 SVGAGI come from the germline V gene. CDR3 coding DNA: TGTGCCAGCAGTTACGGGAGGGGGATTACAGATACGCAGTATTTT. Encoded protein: CASSYGRGITDTQYF.

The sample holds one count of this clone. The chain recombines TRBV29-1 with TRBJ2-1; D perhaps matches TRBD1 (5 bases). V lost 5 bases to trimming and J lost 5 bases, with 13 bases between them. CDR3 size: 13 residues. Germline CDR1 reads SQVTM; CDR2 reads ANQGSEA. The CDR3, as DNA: TGCAGCGTTACAGGAGCAGAAGACAATGAGCAGTTCTTC. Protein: CSVTGAEDNEQFF.

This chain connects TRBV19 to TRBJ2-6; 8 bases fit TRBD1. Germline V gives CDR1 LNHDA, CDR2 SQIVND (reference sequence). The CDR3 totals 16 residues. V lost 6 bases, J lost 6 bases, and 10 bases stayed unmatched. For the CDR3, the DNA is TGTGCCAGTAGGGAGGACAGGGTCGGTGAGGCCAACGTCCTGACTTTC. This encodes CASREDRVGEANVLTF.

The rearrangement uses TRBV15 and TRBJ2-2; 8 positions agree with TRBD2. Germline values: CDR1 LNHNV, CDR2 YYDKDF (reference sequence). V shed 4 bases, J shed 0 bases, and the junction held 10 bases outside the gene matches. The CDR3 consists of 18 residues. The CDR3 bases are TGTGCCACCAGCAAAATAGCGGGGTATAACCCGAACACCGGGGAGCTGTTTTTT. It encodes CATSKIAGYNPNTGELFF.

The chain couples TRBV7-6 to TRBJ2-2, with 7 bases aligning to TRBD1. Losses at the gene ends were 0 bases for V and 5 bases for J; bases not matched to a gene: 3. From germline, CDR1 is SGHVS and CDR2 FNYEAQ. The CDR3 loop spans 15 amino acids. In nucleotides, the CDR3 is TGTGCCAGCAGCTTAGCTGAACAGGGGACCGGGGAGCTGTTTTTT. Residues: CASSLAEQGTGELFF.

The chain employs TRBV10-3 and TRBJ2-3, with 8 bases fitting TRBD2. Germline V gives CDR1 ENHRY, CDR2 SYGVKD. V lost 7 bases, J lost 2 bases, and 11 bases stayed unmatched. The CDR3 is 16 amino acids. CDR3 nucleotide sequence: TGTGCCATCAATGCGCGGGAGGACTCAGACACAGATACGCAGTATTTT. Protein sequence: CAINAREDSDTDTQYF.

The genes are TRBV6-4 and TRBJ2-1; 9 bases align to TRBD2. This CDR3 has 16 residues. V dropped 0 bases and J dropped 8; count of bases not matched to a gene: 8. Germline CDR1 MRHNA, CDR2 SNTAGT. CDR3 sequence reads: CASSDSGGRGVDEQFF. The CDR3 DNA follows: TGTGCCAGCAGTGACTCAGGCGGGAGGGGTGTTGATGAGCAGTTCTTC.

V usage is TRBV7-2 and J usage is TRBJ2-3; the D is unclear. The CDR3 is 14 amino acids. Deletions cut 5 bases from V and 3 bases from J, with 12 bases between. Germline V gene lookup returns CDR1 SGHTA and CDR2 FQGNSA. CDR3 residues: CASSHIPLTDTQYF. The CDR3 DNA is TGTGCCAGCAGCCACATCCCCCTGACAGATACGCAGTATTTT.

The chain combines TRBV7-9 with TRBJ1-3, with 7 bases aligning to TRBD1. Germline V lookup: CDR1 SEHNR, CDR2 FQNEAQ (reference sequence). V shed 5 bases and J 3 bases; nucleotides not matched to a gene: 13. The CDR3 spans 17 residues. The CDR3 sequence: CASSPAEGALFGNTIYF. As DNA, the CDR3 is TGTGCCAGCAGCCCCGCCGAGGGGGCGCTTTTTGGAAACACCATATATTTT.

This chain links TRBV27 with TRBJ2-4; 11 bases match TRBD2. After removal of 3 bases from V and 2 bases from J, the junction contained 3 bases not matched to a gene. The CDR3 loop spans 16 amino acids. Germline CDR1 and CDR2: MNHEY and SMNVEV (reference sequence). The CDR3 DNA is TGTGCCAGCAGTTTGACTAGCGGGACCTCCAAAAACATTCAGTACTTC. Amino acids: CASSLTSGTSKNIQYF.

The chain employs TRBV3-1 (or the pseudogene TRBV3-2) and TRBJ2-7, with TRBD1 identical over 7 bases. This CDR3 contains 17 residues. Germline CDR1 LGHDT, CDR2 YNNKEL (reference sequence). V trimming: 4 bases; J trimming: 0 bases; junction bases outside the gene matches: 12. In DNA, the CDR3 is TGTGCCAGCAGCCGACCCCGTGGGACAGCGAGCTCCTACGAGCAGTACGTC. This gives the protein CASSRPRGTASSYEQYV.

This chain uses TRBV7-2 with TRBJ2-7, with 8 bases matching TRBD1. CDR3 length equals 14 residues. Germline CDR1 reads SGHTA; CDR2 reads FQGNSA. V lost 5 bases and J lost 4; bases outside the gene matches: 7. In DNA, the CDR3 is TGTGCCAGCAGCACCGACAGGGGAATGTACGAGCAGTACTTC. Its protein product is CASSTDRGMYEQYF.

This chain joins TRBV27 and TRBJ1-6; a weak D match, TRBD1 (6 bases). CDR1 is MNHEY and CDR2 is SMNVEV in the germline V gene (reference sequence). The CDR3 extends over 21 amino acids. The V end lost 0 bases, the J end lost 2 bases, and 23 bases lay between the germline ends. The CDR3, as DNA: TGTGCCAGCAGTTTATCGCTCCGACAGGCCCCTGGCTTCCCCTATAATTCACCCCTCCACTTT. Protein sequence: CASSLSLRQAPGFPYNSPLHF.

CDR3 sequence reads: CASSLVRVNDNEQFF. DNA for the CDR3: TGTGCCAGCAGCTTAGTCCGGGTGAATGACAATGAGCAGTTCTTC. The rearrangement links TRBV7-9 to TRBJ2-1; D call uncertain. V lost 1 base and J lost 5, with 12 bases in between. The CDR3 loop spans 15 amino acids. Per germline, CDR1 SEHNR and CDR2 FQNEAQ (reference sequence).

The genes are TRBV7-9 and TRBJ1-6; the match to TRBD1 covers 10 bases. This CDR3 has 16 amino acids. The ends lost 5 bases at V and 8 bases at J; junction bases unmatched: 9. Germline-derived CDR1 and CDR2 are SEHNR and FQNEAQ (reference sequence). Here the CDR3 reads CASSMRSGQGYSPLHF. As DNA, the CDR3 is TGTGCCAGCAGCATGAGGTCGGGACAGGGGTATTCACCCCTCCACTTT.

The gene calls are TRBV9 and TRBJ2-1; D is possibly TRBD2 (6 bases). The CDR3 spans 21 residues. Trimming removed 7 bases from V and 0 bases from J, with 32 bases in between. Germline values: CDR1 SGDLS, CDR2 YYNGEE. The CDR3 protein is CASLKGHPGTANTSSYNEQFF. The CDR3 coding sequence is TGTGCCAGCTTGAAGGGGCATCCCGGGACTGCAAATACGAGCTCCTACAATGAGCAGTTCTTC.

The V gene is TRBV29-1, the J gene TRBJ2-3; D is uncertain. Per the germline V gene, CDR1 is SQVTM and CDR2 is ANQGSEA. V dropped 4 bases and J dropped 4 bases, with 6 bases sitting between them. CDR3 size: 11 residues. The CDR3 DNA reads TGCAGCGTTGGTCAGGCAGATACGCAGTATTTT. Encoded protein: CSVGQADTQYF.

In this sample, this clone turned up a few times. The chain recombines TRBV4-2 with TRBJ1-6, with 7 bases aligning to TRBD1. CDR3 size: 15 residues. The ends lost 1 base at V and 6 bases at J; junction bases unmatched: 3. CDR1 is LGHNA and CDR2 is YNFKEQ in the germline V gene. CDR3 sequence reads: CASSQGGQFNSPLHF. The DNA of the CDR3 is TGTGCCAGCAGCCAAGGGGGACAGTTTAATTCACCCCTCCACTTT.

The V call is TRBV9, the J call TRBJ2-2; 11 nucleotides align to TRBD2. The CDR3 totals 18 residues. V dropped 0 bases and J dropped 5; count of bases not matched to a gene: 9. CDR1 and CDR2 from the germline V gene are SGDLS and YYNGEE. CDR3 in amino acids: CASSVALAGGPGTGELFF. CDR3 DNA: TGTGCCAGCAGCGTAGCATTAGCGGGAGGGCCGGGGACCGGGGAGCTGTTTTTT. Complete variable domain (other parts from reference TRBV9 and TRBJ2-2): DSGVTQTPKHLITATGQRVTLRCSPRSGDLSVYWYQQSLDQGLQFLIQYYNGEERAKGNILERFSAQQFPDLHSELNLSSLELGDSALYFCASSVALAGGPGTGELFFGEGSRLTVL.

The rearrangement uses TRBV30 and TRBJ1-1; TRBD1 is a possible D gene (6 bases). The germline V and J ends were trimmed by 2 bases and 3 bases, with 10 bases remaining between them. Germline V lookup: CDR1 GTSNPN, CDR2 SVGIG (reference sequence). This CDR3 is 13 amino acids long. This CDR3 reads CAWSSNRDTEAFF. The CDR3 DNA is TGTGCCTGGAGTTCTAACAGGGACACTGAAGCTTTCTTT.

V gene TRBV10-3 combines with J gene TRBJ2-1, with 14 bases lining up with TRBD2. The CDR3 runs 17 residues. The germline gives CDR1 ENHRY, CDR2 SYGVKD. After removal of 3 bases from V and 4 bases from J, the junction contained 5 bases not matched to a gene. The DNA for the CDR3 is TGTGCCATCAGTGACTCCGGGACTAGCGGGAGTTACAATGAGCAGTTCTTC. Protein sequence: CAISDSGTSGSYNEQFF.

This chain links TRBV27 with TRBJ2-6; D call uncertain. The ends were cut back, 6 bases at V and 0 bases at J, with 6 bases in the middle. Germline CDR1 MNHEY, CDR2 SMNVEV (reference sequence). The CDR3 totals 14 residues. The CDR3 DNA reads TGTGCCAGCAGCGCCAGCTCTGGGGCCAACGTCCTGACTTTC. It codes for CASSASSGANVLTF.

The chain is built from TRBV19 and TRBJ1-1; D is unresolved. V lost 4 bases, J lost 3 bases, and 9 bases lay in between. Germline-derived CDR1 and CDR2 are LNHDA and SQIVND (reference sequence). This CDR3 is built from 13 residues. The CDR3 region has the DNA TGTGCCAGTAGTAGCCAGAGGGACACTGAAGCTTTCTTT. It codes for CASSSQRDTEAFF.

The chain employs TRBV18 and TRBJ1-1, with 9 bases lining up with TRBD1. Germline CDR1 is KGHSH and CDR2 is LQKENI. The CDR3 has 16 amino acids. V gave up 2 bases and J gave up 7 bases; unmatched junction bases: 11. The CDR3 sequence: CASSPWVTGQGIEAFF. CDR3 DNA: TGTGCCAGCTCACCATGGGTGACGGGACAGGGCATTGAAGCTTTCTTT.

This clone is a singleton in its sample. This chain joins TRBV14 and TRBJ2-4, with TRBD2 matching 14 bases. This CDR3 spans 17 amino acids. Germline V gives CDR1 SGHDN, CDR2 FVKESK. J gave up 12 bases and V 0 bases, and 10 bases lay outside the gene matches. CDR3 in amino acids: CASSQDPGLAGGGTQYF. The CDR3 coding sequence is TGTGCCAGCAGCCAAGATCCCGGACTAGCGGGAGGCGGTACTCAGTACTTC.